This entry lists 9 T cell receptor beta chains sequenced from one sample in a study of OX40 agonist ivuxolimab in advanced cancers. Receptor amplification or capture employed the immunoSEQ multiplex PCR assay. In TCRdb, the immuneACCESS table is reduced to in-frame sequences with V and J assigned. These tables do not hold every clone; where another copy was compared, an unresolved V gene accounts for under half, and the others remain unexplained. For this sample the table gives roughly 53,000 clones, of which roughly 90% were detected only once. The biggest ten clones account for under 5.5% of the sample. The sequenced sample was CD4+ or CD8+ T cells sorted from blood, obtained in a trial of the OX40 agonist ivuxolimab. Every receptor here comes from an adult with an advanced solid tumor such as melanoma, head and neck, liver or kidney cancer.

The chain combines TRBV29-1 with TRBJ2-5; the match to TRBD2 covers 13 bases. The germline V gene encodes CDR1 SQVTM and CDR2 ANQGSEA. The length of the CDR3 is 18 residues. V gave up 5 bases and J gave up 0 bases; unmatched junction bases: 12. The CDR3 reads CSVPTSGGISLYQETQYF. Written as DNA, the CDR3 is TGCAGCGTTCCGACTAGCGGGGGGATCAGCCTGTACCAAGAGACCCAGTACTTC.

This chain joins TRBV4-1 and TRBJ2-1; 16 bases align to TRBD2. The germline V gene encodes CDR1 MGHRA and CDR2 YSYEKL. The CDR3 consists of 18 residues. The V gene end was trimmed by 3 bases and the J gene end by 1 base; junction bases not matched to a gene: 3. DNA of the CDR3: TGCGCCAGCAGCCAGGGACTAGCGGGAGGGCCGTCCTACAATGAGCAGTTCTTC. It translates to CASSQGLAGGPSYNEQFF.

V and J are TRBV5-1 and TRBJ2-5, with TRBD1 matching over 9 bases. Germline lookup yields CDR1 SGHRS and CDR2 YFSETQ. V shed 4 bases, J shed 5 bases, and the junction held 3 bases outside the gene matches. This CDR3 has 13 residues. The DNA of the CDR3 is TGCGCCAGCAGCGTCGACAGGGGGGAGACCCAGTACTTC. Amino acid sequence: CASSVDRGETQYF. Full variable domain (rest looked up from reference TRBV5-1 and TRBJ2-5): KAGVTQTPRYLIKTRGQQVTLSCSPISGHRSVSWYQQTPGQGLQFLFEYFSETQRNKGNFPGRFSGRQFSNSRSEMNVSTLELGDSALYLCASSVDRGETQYFGPGTRLLVL.

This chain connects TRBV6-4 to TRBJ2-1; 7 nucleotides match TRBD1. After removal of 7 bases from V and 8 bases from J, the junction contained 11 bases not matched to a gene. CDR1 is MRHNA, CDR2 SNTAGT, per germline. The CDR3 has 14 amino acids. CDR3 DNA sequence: TGTGCCAGCAAACGACAGGGATCAGGGGATGAGCAGTTCTTC. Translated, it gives CASKRQGSGDEQFF.

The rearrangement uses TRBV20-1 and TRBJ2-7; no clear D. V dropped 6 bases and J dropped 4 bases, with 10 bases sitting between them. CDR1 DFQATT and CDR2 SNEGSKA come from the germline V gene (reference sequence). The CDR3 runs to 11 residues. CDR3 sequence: CSAPTPYEQYF. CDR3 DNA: TGCAGTGCCCCGACCCCTTACGAGCAGTACTTC.

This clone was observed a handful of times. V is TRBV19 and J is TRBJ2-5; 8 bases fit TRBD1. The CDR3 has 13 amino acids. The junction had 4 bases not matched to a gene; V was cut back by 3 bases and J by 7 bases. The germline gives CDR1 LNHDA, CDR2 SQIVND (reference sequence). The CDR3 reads CASSIGQGATQYF. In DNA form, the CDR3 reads TGTGCCAGTAGTATCGGACAGGGAGCGACCCAGTACTTC.

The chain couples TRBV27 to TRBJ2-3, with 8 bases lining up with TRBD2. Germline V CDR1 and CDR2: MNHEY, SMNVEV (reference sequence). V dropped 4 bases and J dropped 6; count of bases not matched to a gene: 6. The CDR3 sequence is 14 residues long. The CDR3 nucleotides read TGTGCCAGCAGTTACACGGGGGGGGTCGATACGCAGTATTTT. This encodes CASSYTGGVDTQYF.

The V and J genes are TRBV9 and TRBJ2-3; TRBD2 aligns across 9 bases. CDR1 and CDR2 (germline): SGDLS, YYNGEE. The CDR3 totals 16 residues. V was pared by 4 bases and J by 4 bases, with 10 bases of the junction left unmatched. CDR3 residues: CASSPRVAGAPDTQYF. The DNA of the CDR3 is TGTGCCAGCAGCCCTCGAGTAGCGGGGGCCCCAGATACGCAGTATTTT.

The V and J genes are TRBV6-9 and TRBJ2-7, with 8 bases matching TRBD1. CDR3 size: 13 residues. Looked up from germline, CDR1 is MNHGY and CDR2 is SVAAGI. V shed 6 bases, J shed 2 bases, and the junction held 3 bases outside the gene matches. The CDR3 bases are TGTGCCAGCAGCAGGGACAGGCCCTACGAGCAGTACTTC. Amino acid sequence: CASSRDRPYEQYF.